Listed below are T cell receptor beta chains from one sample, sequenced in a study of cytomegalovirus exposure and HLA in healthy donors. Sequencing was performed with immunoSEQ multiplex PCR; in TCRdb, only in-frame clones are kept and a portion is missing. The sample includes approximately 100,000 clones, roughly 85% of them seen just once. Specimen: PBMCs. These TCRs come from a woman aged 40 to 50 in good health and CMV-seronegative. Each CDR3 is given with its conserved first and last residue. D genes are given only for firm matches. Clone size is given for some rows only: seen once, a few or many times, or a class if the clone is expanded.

CDR3 DNA: TGTGCCAGTAGTATTAACACAGAAACGAACACTGAAGCTTTCTTT
CDR3 protein: CASSINTETNTEAFF
J gene: TRBJ1-1
clone size: .
D gene: .
V gene: TRBV19

CDR3 DNA: TGTGCCAGCAGTTTCCAGGGGGCTAATTCCTACGAGCAGTACTTC
CDR3 protein: CASSFQGANSYEQYF
J gene: TRBJ2-7
clone size: .
D gene: TRBD1
V gene: TRBV28

CDR3 DNA: TGCGCCAGCAGCCAAGAGGCCAGGGAAGAGACCCAGTACTTC
CDR3 protein: CASSQEAREETQYF
J gene: TRBJ2-5
clone size: .
D gene: .
V gene: TRBV4-3

CDR3 DNA: TGTGCCAGCTCACCAATAGGGACAGCTCCTACTTGGGATTCACCCCTCCACTTT
CDR3 protein: CASSPIGTAPTWDSPLHF
J gene: TRBJ1-6
clone size: .
D gene: TRBD1
V gene: TRBV18

CDR3 DNA: TGTGCCAGCCTAGATGGGGCTAGCGGGAGCAATCAGCCCCAGCATTTT
CDR3 protein: CASLDGASGSNQPQHF
J gene: TRBJ1-5
clone size: .
D gene: .
V gene: TRBV28

CDR3 DNA: TGCAGCGTGGCCGAGTTTGCAGGGGGTGGCTACACCTTC
CDR3 protein: CSVAEFAGGGYTF
J gene: TRBJ1-2
clone size: .
D gene: TRBD1
V gene: TRBV29-1

CDR3 DNA: TGTGCCAGCAGCCCTGACAGGGATCAGCCCCAGCATTTT
CDR3 protein: CASSPDRDQPQHF
J gene: TRBJ1-5
clone size: few
D gene: TRBD1
V gene: TRBV5-4

CDR3 DNA: TGTGCCAGCAGTGCCCCCGGGGGGACTAATGAAAAACTGTTTTTT
CDR3 protein: CASSAPGGTNEKLFF
J gene: TRBJ1-4
clone size: few
D gene: .
V gene: TRBV6-1

CDR3 DNA: TGTGCCAGCAGTTTAACAGGGGCAGGAGGCTACACCTTC
CDR3 protein: CASSLTGAGGYTF
J gene: TRBJ1-2
clone size: .
D gene: TRBD1
V gene: TRBV28

CDR3 DNA: TGTGCCAGCAGTGGCGGGACAGGGATGGGCTTGGAGACCCAGTACTTC
CDR3 protein: CASSGGTGMGLETQYF
J gene: TRBJ2-5
clone size: few
D gene: TRBD1
V gene: TRBV2

CDR3 DNA: TGCGCCAGCAGCCCTCGGAGGGGCGGGAATCAGCCCCAGCATTTT
CDR3 protein: CASSPRRGGNQPQHF
J gene: TRBJ1-5
clone size: .
D gene: .
V gene: TRBV4-3

CDR3 DNA: TGTGCCAGCATGGGATTCCCCCAGGGGTGGGGTAGCACAGATACGCAGTATTTT
CDR3 protein: CASMGFPQGWGSTDTQYF
J gene: TRBJ2-3
clone size: .
D gene: .
V gene: TRBV28

CDR3 DNA: TGCGCCAGCAGCTTGGGAGCAGATACGCAGTATTTT
CDR3 protein: CASSLGADTQYF
J gene: TRBJ2-3
clone size: .
D gene: .
V gene: TRBV5-1

CDR3 DNA: TGCGCCAGCAGCCTTCGACTAGCGGGGGAGTTCTTC
CDR3 protein: CASSLRLAGEFF
J gene: TRBJ2-1
clone size: .
D gene: TRBD2
V gene: TRBV5-1